The 31 T cell receptor beta chains presented below share a single source sample, sequenced in a study of shared clonotypes between healthy human individuals. The assay was immunoSEQ multiplex PCR, and TCRdb's table has in-frame clones only and misses some. The table includes millions of clones, about 95% detected once. Naive CD8 cells were CD45RO-negative, positively selected for CCR7, excluding terminally differentiated effector memory CD45RA+ cells. Material: naive CD8+ T cells sorted from blood. These receptors all come from a man aged 18 to 29 in good health.

The J gene is TRBJ2-1, the V gene TRBV4-3; perhaps TRBD1 as D (6 bases). V was clipped by 1 base and J by 5 bases, with 12 bases between them. The CDR3 has 15 amino acids. The V gene's germline CDR1 is LGHNA and CDR2 YSLEER. The CDR3 sequence is CASSQGQGYHNEQFF. In DNA form, the CDR3 reads TGCGCCAGCAGCCAAGGCCAGGGGTACCACAATGAGCAGTTCTTC.

This chain links TRBV19 with TRBJ2-7; 8 bases fit TRBD1. Germline V gene lookup returns CDR1 LNHDA and CDR2 SQIVND (reference sequence). V lost 5 bases and J lost 6; bases outside the gene matches: 12. The CDR3 is made up of 15 amino acids. CDR3 nucleotide sequence: TGTGCCAGTAGTGTTTCCGGGACAGGTGTGCTCGAGCAGTACTTC. This gives the protein CASSVSGTGVLEQYF.

Only one count was recorded for this clone. The V and J genes are TRBV27 and TRBJ2-3; 7 nucleotides line up with TRBD2. Germline-derived CDR1 and CDR2 are MNHEY and SMNVEV (reference sequence). After removal of 8 bases from V and 9 bases from J, the junction contained 5 bases not matched to a gene. The CDR3 runs to 11 residues. The CDR3 region is CASSAAGTQYF. CDR3 coding DNA: TGTGCCAGCTCCGCAGCGGGAACGCAGTATTTT.

This sequence joins TRBV4-3 and TRBJ1-5; D may be TRBD1 (5 bases). This CDR3 is built from 14 residues. Germline-derived CDR1 and CDR2 are LGHNA and YSLEER. Trimming shortened V by 0 bases and J by 5 bases, and 8 bases separated the two germline ends. The CDR3 loop reads CASSQDRAYQPQHF. In nucleotides, the CDR3 is TGCGCCAGCAGCCAAGACAGGGCCTATCAGCCCCAGCATTTT.

This rearrangement joins TRBV7-9 to TRBJ2-2; no clear D. The CDR3 is made up of 17 amino acids. Between the trimmed V and J ends, which lost 5 bases and 1 base, there was a span of 17 bases. Germline values: CDR1 SEHNR, CDR2 FQNEAQ (reference sequence). The CDR3 DNA reads as TGTGCCAGCAGCCAAGGAGCCCACCATCTGAACACCGGGGAGCTGTTTTTT. Its protein product is CASSQGAHHLNTGELFF.

The rearrangement uses TRBV10-2 and TRBJ2-7; a possible D gene is TRBD1 (5 bases). The V end lost 3 bases, the J end lost 5 bases, and 5 bases lay between the germline ends. Germline CDR1 and CDR2: WSHSY and SAAADI. The length of the CDR3 is 11 residues. The CDR3 DNA reads TGCGCCAGCAGTGACAGGGACGAGCAGTACTTC. It encodes CASSDRDEQYF.

The rearrangement links TRBV27 to TRBJ2-7; TRBD1 matches at 10 bases. The CDR3 runs 15 residues. Germline assignment: CDR1 MNHEY and CDR2 SMNVEV (reference sequence). The trim removed 6 bases at V and 3 bases at J, leaving 8 bases unmatched. The CDR3 coding sequence is TGTGCCAGCAGCCTAGGGGACAGGGGAATCTACGAGCAGTACTTC. Translated, it gives CASSLGDRGIYEQYF.

This chain uses TRBV2 with TRBJ1-5; D is possibly TRBD1 (6 bases). V was pared by 8 bases and J by 6 bases, with 17 bases between. The CDR3 contains 14 residues. The germline V gene has CDR1 SNHLY and CDR2 FYNNEI. The CDR3 bases are TGTGCCAGCTGGGGGGCTGACTCGGGTCAGCCCCAGCATTTT. It codes for CASWGADSGQPQHF.

V gene TRBV7-9 combines with J gene TRBJ2-5; unclear D gene. The CDR3 totals 12 residues. Germline CDR1 SEHNR, CDR2 FQNEAQ (reference sequence). V lost 4 bases, J lost 3 bases, and 6 bases lay in between. The CDR3 nucleotides are TGTGCCAGCAGCTCGAACGAAGAGACCCAGTACTTC. Translation: CASSSNEETQYF.

Of note for this clone: Distinct nucleotide sequences in the sample also encode this CDR3. The chain couples TRBV9 to TRBJ2-3; no firm D call. The germline V and J ends were trimmed by 1 base and 1 base, with 4 bases remaining between them. This CDR3 region has 13 residues. Germline CDR1 and CDR2: SGDLS and YYNGEE. CDR3 bases: TGTGCCAGCAGCGTATCTGGCACAGATACGCAGTATTTT. It encodes CASSVSGTDTQYF.

The CDR3 sequence is CASSYSSGAEQYF. The DNA of the CDR3 is TGTGCCAGCAGTTACTCCAGCGGGGCCGAGCAGTACTTC. The gene calls are TRBV6-5 and TRBJ2-7; 7 positions agree with TRBD2. There are 13 residues in the CDR3. Germline V gene lookup returns CDR1 MNHEY and CDR2 SVGAGI. V shed 0 bases, J shed 6 bases, and the junction held 2 bases outside the gene matches.

The rearrangement uses TRBV6-6 and TRBJ2-7, with TRBD2 matching over 8 bases. This CDR3 contains 15 residues. The germline V gene encodes CDR1 MNHNY and CDR2 SVGAGI (reference sequence). J lost 6 bases, V lost 2 bases, and 9 bases had no gene match. CDR3 protein: CASSYVQLAEGEQYF. The CDR3, as DNA: TGTGCCAGCAGTTACGTCCAACTAGCGGAGGGCGAGCAGTACTTC.

This clone was seen once. This sequence joins TRBV27 and TRBJ2-2; TRBD2 matches 9 bases. There are 16 residues in the CDR3. The V gene's germline CDR1 is MNHEY and CDR2 SMNVEV (reference sequence). The J segment lost 4 bases and the V segment lost 3 bases, leaving 6 bases of the junction unmatched. CDR3 nucleotide sequence: TGTGCCAGCAGTTTCGTAGCGGGGGCCCGCACCGGGGAGCTGTTTTTT. Translated: CASSFVAGARTGELFF.

The chain links TRBV2 to TRBJ2-1; a weak D match, TRBD2 (6 bases). This CDR3 is 14 amino acids long. Germline CDR1 SNHLY, CDR2 FYNNEI. Trimming pared 8 bases from V and 7 bases from J, leaving 18 bases between. Here the CDR3 reads CASVRGTGNNEQFF. The CDR3 nucleotides read TGTGCCAGCGTTCGGGGGACTGGTAATAATGAGCAGTTCTTC.

This sequence joins TRBV6-1 and TRBJ2-7; 7 nucleotides agree with TRBD1. Germline values: CDR1 MNHNS, CDR2 SASEGT. Germline trimming cut 1 base from V and 3 bases from J; bases unmatched to any gene: 9. The CDR3 loop spans 16 amino acids. In DNA form, the CDR3 reads TGTGCCAGCAGTGAAGGGGTGAGACAGGGTGACTACGAGCAGTACTTC. This translates into CASSEGVRQGDYEQYF.

This clone was seen a single time. Other DNA sequences in the sample encode the same CDR3. The J gene is TRBJ2-2, the V gene TRBV5-4; the D is unclear. This CDR3 region has 12 residues. The germline gives CDR1 SGHNT, CDR2 YYREEE (reference sequence). V lost 3 bases and J 0 bases, leaving 0 bases between the germline ends. The CDR3 spells CASSSNTGELFF. The DNA of the CDR3 is TGTGCCAGCAGCTCGAACACCGGGGAGCTGTTTTTT.

This chain connects TRBV6-1 to TRBJ1-3; D not certain. Trimming removed 1 base from V and 4 bases from J, with 11 bases in between. This CDR3 spans 15 amino acids. Germline lookup yields CDR1 MNHNS and CDR2 SASEGT. The CDR3 spells CASSEDRATGNTIYF. CDR3 nucleotides: TGTGCCAGCAGTGAAGACCGGGCCACCGGAAACACCATATATTTT.

This clone was seen once. V is TRBV5-1 and J is TRBJ1-3; 10 nucleotides align to TRBD1. Germline V gene lookup returns CDR1 SGHRS and CDR2 YFSETQ. The CDR3 has 19 amino acids. The V gene end was trimmed by 0 bases and the J gene end by 5 bases; junction bases not matched to a gene: 14. CDR3 DNA sequence: TGCGCCAGCAGCTTGGACGGGACAGGGGCAGGATCTCTAAGAAACACCATATATTTT. This gives the protein CASSLDGTGAGSLRNTIYF.

This chain connects TRBV7-9 to TRBJ2-5; TRBD1 is a possible D gene (6 bases). CDR1 SEHNR and CDR2 FQNEAQ come from the germline V gene (reference sequence). This CDR3 is built from 14 residues. The germline V and J ends were trimmed by 5 bases and 5 bases, with 15 bases remaining between them. The CDR3, as DNA: TGTGCCAGCAGCGTCCGGGACATCTGGGAGACCCAGTACTTC. Its translation: CASSVRDIWETQYF.

The rearrangement joins TRBV6-5 to TRBJ1-1; 8 nucleotides match TRBD1. CDR1 is MNHEY, CDR2 SVGAGI, per germline. The V and J ends lost 0 bases and 4 bases, in that order; junction bases with no gene match: 4. There are 15 residues in the CDR3. The CDR3 loop reads CASSYSRTGSTEAFF. The CDR3 coding sequence is TGTGCCAGCAGTTACTCACGGACAGGGAGCACTGAAGCTTTCTTT.

The V call is TRBV15, the J call TRBJ2-1; the D is unclear. V lost 5 bases, J lost 2 bases, and 4 bases lay in between. CDR1 and CDR2 (germline): LNHNV, YYDKDF (reference sequence). The CDR3 is 12 amino acids. DNA for the CDR3: TGTGCCACCAGCCCTACCTACAATGAGCAGTTCTTC. Amino acid sequence: CATSPTYNEQFF. The variable domain in full, with the rest retrieved from reference TRBV15 and TRBJ2-1, is DAMVIQNPRYQVTQFGKPVTLSCSQTLNHNVMYWYQQKSSQAPKLLFHYYDKDFNNEADTPDNFQSRRPNTSFCFLDIRSPGLGDTAMYLCATSPTYNEQFFGPGTRLTVL.

The chain links TRBV5-1 to TRBJ2-5; D might be TRBD2 (6 bases). This CDR3 is built from 17 residues. From germline, CDR1 is SGHRS and CDR2 YFSETQ. V was pared by 1 base and J by 4 bases, with 20 bases between. The CDR3 loop is CASSLRRLDGSGETQYF. The CDR3 nucleotides are TGCGCCAGCAGCTTGCGGCGTCTTGACGGGAGCGGAGAGACCCAGTACTTC.

J is TRBJ2-7 and V is TRBV9; 8 bases are shared with TRBD2. The V and J ends lost 0 bases and 4 bases, in that order; junction bases with no gene match: 3. CDR1 is SGDLS, CDR2 YYNGEE, per germline. The CDR3 length is 14 residues. The CDR3 DNA is TGTGCCAGCAGCGTAGAAGGCGGGAGGTACGAGCAGTACTTC. Protein sequence: CASSVEGGRYEQYF. Using reference TRBV9 and TRBJ2-7 for the parts outside the CDR3, the full variable domain is DSGVTQTPKHLITATGQRVTLRCSPRSGDLSVYWYQQSLDQGLQFLIQYYNGEERAKGNILERFSAQQFPDLHSELNLSSLELGDSALYFCASSVEGGRYEQYFGPGTRLTVT.

The chain is built from TRBV4-1 and TRBJ2-7; perhaps TRBD2 as D (6 bases). The V and J ends lost 6 bases and 2 bases respectively, with 17 bases between them. There are 15 residues in the CDR3. Germline assignment: CDR1 MGHRA and CDR2 YSYEKL. The CDR3 reads CASRSTGGVPYEQYF. CDR3 DNA: TGCGCCAGCAGATCAACAGGCGGGGTGCCCTACGAGCAGTACTTC.

The chain employs TRBV5-4 and TRBJ1-1; 9 nucleotides line up with TRBD1. This CDR3 spans 15 amino acids. Germline assignment: CDR1 SGHNT and CDR2 YYREEE (reference sequence). After removal of 7 bases from V and 0 bases from J, the junction contained 7 bases not matched to a gene. CDR3 region: CASHGTGGMNTEAFF. The DNA for the CDR3 is TGTGCCAGCCACGGTACAGGGGGCATGAACACTGAAGCTTTCTTT.

The rearrangement links TRBV19 to TRBJ2-1, with D tentatively TRBD1 (6 bases). Trimming pared 3 bases from V and 0 bases from J, leaving 12 bases between. In germline, CDR1 is LNHDA, CDR2 SQIVND (reference sequence). This CDR3 is built from 16 residues. The CDR3 nucleotides are TGTGCCAGTAGTATCTTAACAGGGAGCTCCTACAATGAGCAGTTCTTC. This translates into CASSILTGSSYNEQFF.

This chain links TRBV9 with TRBJ2-1; D is unclear. The V gene's germline CDR1 is SGDLS and CDR2 YYNGEE. The CDR3 spans 14 residues. Trimming took 3 bases from V and 9 from J, leaving 16 bases between them. In nucleotides, the CDR3 is TGTGCCAGCAGCGGGGTCCTTAGCCGGAGTGAGCAGTTCTTC. This encodes CASSGVLSRSEQFF. Full variable domain (missing parts from reference TRBV9 and TRBJ2-1): DSGVTQTPKHLITATGQRVTLRCSPRSGDLSVYWYQQSLDQGLQFLIQYYNGEERAKGNILERFSAQQFPDLHSELNLSSLELGDSALYFCASSGVLSRSEQFFGPGTRLTVL.

The CDR3 DNA follows: TGTGCCAGCAGCTTGGCACTAGCGGGAGAATTCTACGAGCAGTACTTC. Protein sequence: CASSLALAGEFYEQYF. J is TRBJ2-7 and V is TRBV5-6; 11 bases match TRBD2. V shed 0 bases and J 3 bases; nucleotides not matched to a gene: 5. This CDR3 region has 16 residues. The germline gives CDR1 SGHDT, CDR2 YYEEEE.

The CDR3 DNA reads TGCGCCAGCAGCCAAGATGAGCTAGCGGGAGGGCCCTGGAATGAGCAGTTCTTC. Its translation is CASSQDELAGGPWNEQFF. The rearrangement uses TRBV4-3 and TRBJ2-1, with 12 nucleotides matching TRBD2. V trimming: 0 bases; J trimming: 7 bases; junction bases outside the gene matches: 10. The CDR3 consists of 18 residues. Looked up from germline, CDR1 is LGHNA and CDR2 is YSLEER.

The CDR3 here is CASRGRITDTQYF. The CDR3, as DNA: TGTGCCAGCAGAGGGAGAATCACAGATACGCAGTATTTT. J is TRBJ2-3 and V is TRBV27; TRBD2 is a possible D gene (5 bases). The germline CDR1 and CDR2 sequences are MNHEY and SMNVEV (reference sequence). Trimming removed 6 bases at V and 2 bases at J, with 9 bases between. The CDR3 totals 13 residues.

V usage is TRBV7-8 and J usage is TRBJ2-1, with D perhaps TRBD1 or TRBD2 (5 bases each). The CDR3 runs to 15 residues. The V end lost 5 bases, the J end lost 0 bases, and 11 bases lay between the germline ends. The germline V gene has CDR1 SGHVS and CDR2 FQNEAQ. The CDR3 DNA reads TGTGCCAGCAGCCTTGGGGGAATCTCCTACAATGAGCAGTTCTTC. It encodes CASSLGGISYNEQFF.